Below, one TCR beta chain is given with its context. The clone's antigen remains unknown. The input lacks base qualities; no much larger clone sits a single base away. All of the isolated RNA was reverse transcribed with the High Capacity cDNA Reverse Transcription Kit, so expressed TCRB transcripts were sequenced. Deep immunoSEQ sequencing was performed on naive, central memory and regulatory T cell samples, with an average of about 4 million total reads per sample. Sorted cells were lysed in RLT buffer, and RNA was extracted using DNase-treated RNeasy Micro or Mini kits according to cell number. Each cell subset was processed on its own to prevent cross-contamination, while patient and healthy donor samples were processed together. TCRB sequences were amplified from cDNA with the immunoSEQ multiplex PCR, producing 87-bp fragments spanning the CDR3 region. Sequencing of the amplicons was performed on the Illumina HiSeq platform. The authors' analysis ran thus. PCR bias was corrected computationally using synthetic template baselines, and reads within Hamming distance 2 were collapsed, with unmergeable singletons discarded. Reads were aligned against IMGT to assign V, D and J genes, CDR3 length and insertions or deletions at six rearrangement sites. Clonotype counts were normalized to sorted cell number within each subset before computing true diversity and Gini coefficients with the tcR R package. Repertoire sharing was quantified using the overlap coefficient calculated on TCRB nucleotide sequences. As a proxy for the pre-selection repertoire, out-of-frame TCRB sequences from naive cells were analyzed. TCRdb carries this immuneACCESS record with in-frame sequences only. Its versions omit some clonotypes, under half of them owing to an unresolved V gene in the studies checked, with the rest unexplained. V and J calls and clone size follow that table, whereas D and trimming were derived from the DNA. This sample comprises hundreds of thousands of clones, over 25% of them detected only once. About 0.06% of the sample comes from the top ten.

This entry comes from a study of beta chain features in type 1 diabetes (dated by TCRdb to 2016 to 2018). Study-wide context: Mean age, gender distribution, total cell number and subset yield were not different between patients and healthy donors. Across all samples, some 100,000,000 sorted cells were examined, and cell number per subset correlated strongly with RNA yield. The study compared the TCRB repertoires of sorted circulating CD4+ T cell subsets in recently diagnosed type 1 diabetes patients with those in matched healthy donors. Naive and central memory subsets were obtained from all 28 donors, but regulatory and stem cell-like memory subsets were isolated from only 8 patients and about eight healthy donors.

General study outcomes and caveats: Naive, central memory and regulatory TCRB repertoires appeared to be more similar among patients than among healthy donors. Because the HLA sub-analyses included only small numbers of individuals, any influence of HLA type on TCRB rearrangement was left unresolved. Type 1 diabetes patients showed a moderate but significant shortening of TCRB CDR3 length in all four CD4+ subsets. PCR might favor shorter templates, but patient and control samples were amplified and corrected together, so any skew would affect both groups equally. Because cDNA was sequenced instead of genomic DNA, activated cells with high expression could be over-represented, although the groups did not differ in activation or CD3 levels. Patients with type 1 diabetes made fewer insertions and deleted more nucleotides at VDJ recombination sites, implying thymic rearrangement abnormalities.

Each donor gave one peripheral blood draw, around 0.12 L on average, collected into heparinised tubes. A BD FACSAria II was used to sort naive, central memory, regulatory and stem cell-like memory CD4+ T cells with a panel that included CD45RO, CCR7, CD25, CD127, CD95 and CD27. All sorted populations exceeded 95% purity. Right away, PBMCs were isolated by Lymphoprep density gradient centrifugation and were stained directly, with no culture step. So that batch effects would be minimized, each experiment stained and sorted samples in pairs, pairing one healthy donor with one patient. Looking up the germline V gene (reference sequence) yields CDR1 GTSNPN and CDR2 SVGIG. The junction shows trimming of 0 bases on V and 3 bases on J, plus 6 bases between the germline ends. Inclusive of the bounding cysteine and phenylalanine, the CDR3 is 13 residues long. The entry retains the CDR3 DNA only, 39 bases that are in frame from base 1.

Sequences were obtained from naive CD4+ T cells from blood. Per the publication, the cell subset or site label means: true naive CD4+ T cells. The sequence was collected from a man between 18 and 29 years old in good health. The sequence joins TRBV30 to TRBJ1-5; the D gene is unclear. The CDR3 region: CAWSVGFNQPQHF. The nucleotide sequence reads TGTGCCTGGAGTGTCGGTTTCAATCAGCCCCAGCATTTT.